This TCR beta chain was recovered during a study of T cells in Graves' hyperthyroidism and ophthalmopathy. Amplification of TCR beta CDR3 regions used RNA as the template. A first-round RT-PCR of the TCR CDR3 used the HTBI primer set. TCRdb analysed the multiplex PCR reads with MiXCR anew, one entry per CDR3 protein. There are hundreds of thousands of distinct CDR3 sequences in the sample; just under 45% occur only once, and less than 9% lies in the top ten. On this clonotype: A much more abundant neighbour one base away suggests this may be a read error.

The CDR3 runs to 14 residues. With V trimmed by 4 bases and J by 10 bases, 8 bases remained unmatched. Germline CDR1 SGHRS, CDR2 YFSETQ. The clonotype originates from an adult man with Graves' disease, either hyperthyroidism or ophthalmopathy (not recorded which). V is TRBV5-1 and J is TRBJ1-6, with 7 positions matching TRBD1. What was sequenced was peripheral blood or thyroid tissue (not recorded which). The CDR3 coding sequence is TGCGCCAGCAGCACCGGGACAGAGCACTCACCCCTCCACTTT. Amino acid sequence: CASSTGTEHSPLHF. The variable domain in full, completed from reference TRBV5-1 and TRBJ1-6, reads KAGVTQTPRYLIKTRGQQVTLSCSPISGHRSVSWYQQTPGQGLQFLFEYFSETQRNKGNFPGRFSGRQFSNSRSEMNVSTLELGDSALYLCASSTGTEHSPLHFGNGTRLTVT.